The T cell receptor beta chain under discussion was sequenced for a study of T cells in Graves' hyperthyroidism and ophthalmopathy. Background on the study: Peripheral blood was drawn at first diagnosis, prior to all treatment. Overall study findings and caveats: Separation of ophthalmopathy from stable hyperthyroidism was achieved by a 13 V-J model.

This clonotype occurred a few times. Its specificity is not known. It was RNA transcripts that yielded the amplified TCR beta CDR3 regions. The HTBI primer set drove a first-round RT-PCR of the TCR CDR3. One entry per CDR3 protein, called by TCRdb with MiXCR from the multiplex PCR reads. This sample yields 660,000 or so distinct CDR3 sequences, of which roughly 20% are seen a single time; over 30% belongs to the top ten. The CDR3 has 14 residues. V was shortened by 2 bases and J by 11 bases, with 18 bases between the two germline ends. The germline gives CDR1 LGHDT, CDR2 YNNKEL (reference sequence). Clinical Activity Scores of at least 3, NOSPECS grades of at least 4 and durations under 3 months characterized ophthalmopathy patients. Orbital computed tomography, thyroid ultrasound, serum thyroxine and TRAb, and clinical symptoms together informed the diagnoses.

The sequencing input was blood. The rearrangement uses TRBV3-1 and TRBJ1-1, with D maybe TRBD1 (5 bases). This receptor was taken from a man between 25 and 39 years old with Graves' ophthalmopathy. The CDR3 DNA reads TGTGCCAGCAGCCAACTTAATGCATGGGGGGGTGCTTTCTTT. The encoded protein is CASSQLNAWGGAFF.